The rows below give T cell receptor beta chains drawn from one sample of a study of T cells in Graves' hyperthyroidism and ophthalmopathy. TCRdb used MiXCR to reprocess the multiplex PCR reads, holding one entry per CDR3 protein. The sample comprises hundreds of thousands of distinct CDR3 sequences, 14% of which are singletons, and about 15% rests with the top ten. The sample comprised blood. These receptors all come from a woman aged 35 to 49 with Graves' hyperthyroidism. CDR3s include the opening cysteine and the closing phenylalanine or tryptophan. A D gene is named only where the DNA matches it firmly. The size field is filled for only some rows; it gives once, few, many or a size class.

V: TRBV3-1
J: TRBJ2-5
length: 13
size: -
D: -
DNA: TGTGCCAGCAGCCACTTGAGCCTCGAGACCCAGTACTTC
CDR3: CASSHLSLETQYF

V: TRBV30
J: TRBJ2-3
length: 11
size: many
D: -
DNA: TGTGCCTGGAGCCATTTAGATACGCAGTATTTT
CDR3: CAWSHLDTQYF

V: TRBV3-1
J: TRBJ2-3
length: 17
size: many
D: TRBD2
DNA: TGTGCCAGCAGCCAAGATCGCAGCGGGAGCGTTGCAGATACGCAGTATTTT
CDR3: CASSQDRSGSVADTQYF

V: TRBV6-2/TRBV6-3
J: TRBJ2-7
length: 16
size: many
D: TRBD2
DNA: TGTGCCAGCAGTTACTCGAGCGGGAGGACTTCCTACGAGCAGTACTTC
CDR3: CASSYSSGRTSYEQYF

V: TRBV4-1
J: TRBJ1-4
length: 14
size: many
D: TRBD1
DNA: TGCGCCAGCAGCCAGTGGACAGGGAGTGAAAAACTGTTTTTT
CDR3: CASSQWTGSEKLFF

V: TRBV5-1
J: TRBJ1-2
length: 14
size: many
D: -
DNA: TGCGCCAGCAGCTCCGGGACGGCTAACTATGGCTACACCTTC
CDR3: CASSSGTANYGYTF

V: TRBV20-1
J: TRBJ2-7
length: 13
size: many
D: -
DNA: TGCAGTGCTGGCGAGACAGGAGACTACGAGCAGTACTTC
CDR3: CSAGETGDYEQYF

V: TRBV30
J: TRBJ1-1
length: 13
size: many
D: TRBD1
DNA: TGTGCCTGGAGCATTAGACAGGGGCCTGAAGCTTTCTTT
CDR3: CAWSIRQGPEAFF

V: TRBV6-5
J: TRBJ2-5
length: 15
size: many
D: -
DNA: TGTGCCAGCAGTTACTCGCCAGGGGCACGGGAGACCCAGTACTTC
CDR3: CASSYSPGARETQYF

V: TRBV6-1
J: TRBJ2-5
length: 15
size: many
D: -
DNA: TGTGCCAGCAGTGAAAGGTTTCAGAAACAAGAGACCCAGTACTTC
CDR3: CASSERFQKQETQYF

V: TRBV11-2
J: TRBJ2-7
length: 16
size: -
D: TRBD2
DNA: TGTGCCAGCAGCGCCCGACTAGCGGGGGGCACCTACGAGCAGTACTTC
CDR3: CASSARLAGGTYEQYF

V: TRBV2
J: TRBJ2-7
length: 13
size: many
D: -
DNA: TGTGCCAGCAGTACAACTGCTTCCTACGAGCAGTACTTC
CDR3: CASSTTASYEQYF

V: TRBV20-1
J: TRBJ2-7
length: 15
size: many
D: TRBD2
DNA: TGCAGTGCTAGAGATCAGGCGGGAGGCAGCATGGAGCAGTACTTC
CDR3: CSARDQAGGSMEQYF

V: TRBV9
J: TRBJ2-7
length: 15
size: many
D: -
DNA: TGTGCCAGCAGCCCACAACCCAGCAGCTCCTACGAGCAGTACTTC
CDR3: CASSPQPSSSYEQYF

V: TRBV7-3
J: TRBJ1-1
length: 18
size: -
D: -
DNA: TGTGCCAGCAGCTTCAATCCCGGGACAATTCCCGAAAACACTGAAGCTTTCTTT
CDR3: CASSFNPGTIPENTEAFF

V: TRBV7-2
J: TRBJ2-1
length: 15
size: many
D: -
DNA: TGTGCCAGCAGCTTGTCGGGAGCCCGCTACAATGAGCAGTTCTTC
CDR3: CASSLSGARYNEQFF

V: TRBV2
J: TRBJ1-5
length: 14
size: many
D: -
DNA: TGTGCCAGCAGTCTCGAATATAGCAATCAGCCCCAGCATTTT
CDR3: CASSLEYSNQPQHF

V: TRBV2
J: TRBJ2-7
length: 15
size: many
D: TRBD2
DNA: TGTGCCAGCAGGGAGACTAGCGGGAACTCCTACGAGCAGTACTTC
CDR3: CASRETSGNSYEQYF

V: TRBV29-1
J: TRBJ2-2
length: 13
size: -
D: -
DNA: TGCAGCGTTGAAGCCCAAAACACCGGGGAGCTGTTTTTT
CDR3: CSVEAQNTGELFF

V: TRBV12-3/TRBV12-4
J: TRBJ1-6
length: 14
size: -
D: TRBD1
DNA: TGTGCCAGCAGTACCGGGACAGGGGAATCACCCCTCCACTTT
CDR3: CASSTGTGESPLHF

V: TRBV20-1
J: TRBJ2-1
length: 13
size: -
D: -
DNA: TGCAGTGCTCGGGACGTCCGCAGGCATGAGCAGTTCTTC
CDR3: CSARDVRRHEQFF

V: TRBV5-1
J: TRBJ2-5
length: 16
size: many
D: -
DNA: TGCGCCAGCAGCACTCTGGTCCGAGGGGGAGAAGAGACCCAGTACTTC
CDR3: CASSTLVRGGEETQYF

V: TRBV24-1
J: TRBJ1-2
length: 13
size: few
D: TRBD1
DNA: TGTGCCACCAGTGGAGGGGGCGGGAGTGGCTACACCTTC
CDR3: CATSGGGGSGYTF

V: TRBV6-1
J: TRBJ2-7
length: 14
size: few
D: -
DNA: TGTGCCACTACCCGGGACTTGAGCTCCTACGAGCAGTACTTC
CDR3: CATTRDLSSYEQYF

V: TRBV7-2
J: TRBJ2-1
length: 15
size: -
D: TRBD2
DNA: TGTGCCAGCAGCCCGTCGGGACTAGCATTTGGTGAGCAGTTCTTC
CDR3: CASSPSGLAFGEQFF

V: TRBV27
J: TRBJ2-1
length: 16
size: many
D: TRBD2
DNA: TGTGCCAGCAGTTCGGGTAGACTAGCGGGATGGAATGAGCAGTTCTTC
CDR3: CASSSGRLAGWNEQFF

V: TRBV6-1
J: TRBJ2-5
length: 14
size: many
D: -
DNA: TGTGCCAGCAGTGGGGCCGGGAAGGTGGGGACCCAGTACTTC
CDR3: CASSGAGKVGTQYF

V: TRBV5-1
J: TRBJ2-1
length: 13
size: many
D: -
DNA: TGCGCCAGCAGCCTTACTACTTACAATGAGCAGTTCTTC
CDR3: CASSLTTYNEQFF

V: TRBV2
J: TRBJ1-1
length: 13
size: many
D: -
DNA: TGTGCCAGCAGCGTTTGGGGGGGGACTGAAGCTTTCTTT
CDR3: CASSVWGGTEAFF

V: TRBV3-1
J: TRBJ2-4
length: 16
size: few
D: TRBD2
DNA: TGTGCCAGCAGCCGAAGACTAGCGGGAGCCAAAAACATTCAGTACTTC
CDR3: CASSRRLAGAKNIQYF

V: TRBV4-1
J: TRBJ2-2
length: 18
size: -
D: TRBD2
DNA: TGCGCCAGCAGCCAAGTAGTGGCTAGCGGGAGCCCTCGCGGGGAGCTGTTTTTT
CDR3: CASSQVVASGSPRGELFF

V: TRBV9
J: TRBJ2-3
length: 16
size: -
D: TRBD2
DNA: TGTGCCAGCAGCCCGGGACTAGCGGCCTTAGGAGATACGCAGTATTTT
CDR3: CASSPGLAALGDTQYF

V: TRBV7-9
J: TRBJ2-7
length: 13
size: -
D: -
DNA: TGTGCCAGCAGCTTATTAGCCAACTACGAGCAGTACTTC
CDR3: CASSLLANYEQYF

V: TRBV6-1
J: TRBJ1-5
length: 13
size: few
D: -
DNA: TGTGCCAGCACCAAGGAGGGGGTGCAGCCCCAGCATTTT
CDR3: CASTKEGVQPQHF

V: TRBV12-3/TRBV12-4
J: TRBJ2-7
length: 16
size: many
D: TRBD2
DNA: TGTGCCAGCAGTCCCTTTACTAGCGGGAGCTCAGGAGAGCAGTACTTC
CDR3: CASSPFTSGSSGEQYF